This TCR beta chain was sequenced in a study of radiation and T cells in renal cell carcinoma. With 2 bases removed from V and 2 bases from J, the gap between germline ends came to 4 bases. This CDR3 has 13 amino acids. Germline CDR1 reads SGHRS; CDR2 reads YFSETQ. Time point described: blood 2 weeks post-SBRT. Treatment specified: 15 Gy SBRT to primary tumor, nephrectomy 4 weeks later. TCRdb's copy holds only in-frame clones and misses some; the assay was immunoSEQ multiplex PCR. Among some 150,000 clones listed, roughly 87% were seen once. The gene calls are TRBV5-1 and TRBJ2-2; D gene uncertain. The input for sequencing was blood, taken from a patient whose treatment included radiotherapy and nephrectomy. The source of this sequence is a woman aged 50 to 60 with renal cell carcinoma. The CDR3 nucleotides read TGCGCCAGCAGCTTTAAAAACACCGGGGAGCTGTTTTTT. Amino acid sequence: CASSFKNTGELFF.